The 24 T cell receptor beta chains presented below share a single source sample, sequenced in a study of T-cell reconstitution after alpha-beta-depleted transplantation in children. Molecular barcoding with unique molecular identifiers was used for the TCRbeta library. TCRdb used MiXCR to reprocess the PCR reads, holding one entry per CDR3 protein. This repertoire shows about 980,000 distinct CDR3 sequences, about 29% found once; its top ten account for about 28%. The sequences come from PBMCs, mostly from graft donor cells, collected 360 days after TCRalphabeta/CD19-depleted stem cell transplant. All receptors come from a boy younger than two who had a stem cell transplant for SCID, so the T cells may come from the graft donor.

A few counts support this clonotype. The genes are TRBV29-1 and TRBJ2-7, with D uncertain. From germline, CDR1 is SQVTM and CDR2 ANQGSEA. This CDR3 is built from 14 residues. V gave up 7 bases and J gave up 2 bases, with 18 bases separating them. The CDR3 loop is CSAAWQGKAYEQYF. CDR3 nucleotide sequence: TGCAGCGCTGCATGGCAAGGCAAGGCCTACGAGCAGTACTTC.

This clonotype was picked up a small number of times. The rearrangement links TRBV10-3 to TRBJ2-4, with 7 bases that match TRBD1. Germline CDR1 ENHRY, CDR2 SYGVKD. Trimming at V came to 3 bases and at J to 7 bases, leaving 12 bases not matched to a gene. This CDR3 contains 16 residues. The CDR3 protein is CAISEEPRQGRNIQYF. The CDR3 DNA follows: TGTGCCATCAGTGAAGAACCAAGACAGGGCCGGAACATTCAGTACTTC.

The genes are TRBV12-3 or TRBV12-4 and TRBJ2-1, with 10 nucleotides matching TRBD2. The V and J ends lost 5 bases and 2 bases, in that order; junction bases with no gene match: 12. This CDR3 region has 18 residues. DNA of the CDR3: TGTGCCAGCAGTCCGCACCTAGGACTAGCGGCCGCCTACAATGAGCAGTTCTTC. It yields the protein CASSPHLGLAAAYNEQFF.

This sequence joins TRBV10-3 and TRBJ2-3; D is unresolved. Germline V gives CDR1 ENHRY, CDR2 SYGVKD. CDR3 length: 12 residues. V lost 4 bases and J 4 bases, leaving 6 bases between the germline ends. The CDR3 loop is CAISGAADTQYF. CDR3 nucleotide sequence: TGTGCCATCAGTGGGGCGGCAGATACGCAGTATTTT.

The chain joins TRBV20-1 to TRBJ2-7, with 11 bases fitting TRBD2. The CDR3 consists of 16 residues. V lost 7 bases and J lost 4; bases outside the gene matches: 15. Germline CDR1 reads DFQATT; CDR2 reads SNEGSKA (reference sequence). This CDR3 reads CSVQTSSGGTRYEQYF. The CDR3 DNA is TGCAGTGTCCAGACCTCTAGCGGGGGGACTCGTTACGAGCAGTACTTC.

The V gene is TRBV5-1, the J gene TRBJ2-7, with D maybe TRBD2 (5 bases). Trimming pared 0 bases from V and 0 bases from J, leaving 13 bases between. CDR1 SGHRS and CDR2 YFSETQ come from the germline V gene. The CDR3 loop spans 16 amino acids. Written as DNA, the CDR3 is TGCGCCAGCAGCTTGGTCCTAGCTCCTACCTCCTACGAGCAGTACTTC. Translated: CASSLVLAPTSYEQYF. The full variable domain, its missing parts supplied by reference TRBV5-1 and TRBJ2-7, is KAGVTQTPRYLIKTRGQQVTLSCSPISGHRSVSWYQQTPGQGLQFLFEYFSETQRNKGNFPGRFSGRQFSNSRSEMNVSTLELGDSALYLCASSLVLAPTSYEQYFGPGTRLTVT.

This clonotype was observed many times. The chain joins TRBV3-1 to TRBJ2-2, with TRBD2 as a possible D gene (6 bases). The CDR3 runs 18 residues. CDR1 and CDR2 from the germline V gene are LGHDT and YNNKEL (reference sequence). V was shortened by 0 bases and J by 1 base, with 15 bases between the two germline ends. The CDR3 region is CASSQDVGGRWNTGELFF. The CDR3 DNA is TGTGCCAGCAGCCAAGATGTAGGAGGGAGGTGGAACACCGGGGAGCTGTTTTTT.

This chain uses TRBV6-2 or TRBV6-3 with TRBJ1-4; possible D gene TRBD1, 5 bases. The CDR3 covers 15 residues. The germline V gene has CDR1 MNHEY and CDR2 SVGEGT. Trimming removed 4 bases at V and 8 bases at J, with 17 bases between. The CDR3 region is CASSSPSGRGEKLFF. CDR3 nucleotide sequence: TGTGCCAGCAGTTCCCCATCCGGTCGGGGGGAAAAACTGTTTTTT.

The genes are TRBV20-1 and TRBJ2-7; maybe TRBD1 (6 bases). V was pared by 1 base and J by 2 bases, with 18 bases between. CDR3 length: 16 amino acids. Germline V lookup: CDR1 DFQATT, CDR2 SNEGSKA (reference sequence). The CDR3 spells CSARGDLGGHPYEQYF. CDR3 DNA sequence: TGCAGTGCTAGAGGGGACCTTGGGGGACACCCCTACGAGCAGTACTTC.

This clonotype was observed at least ten times. V gene TRBV27 combines with J gene TRBJ2-1; no clear D gene. The V gene's germline CDR1 is MNHEY and CDR2 SMNVEV (reference sequence). The germline V and J ends were trimmed by 0 bases and 13 bases, with 13 bases remaining between them. This CDR3 contains 13 residues. CDR3 coding DNA: TGTGCCAGCAGTTTATCCCCTGCCCCAGTTCAGTTCTTC. Its translation is CASSLSPAPVQFF.

This clonotype occurred many times. V and J are TRBV5-1 and TRBJ2-7; a weak D match, TRBD1 (5 bases). This CDR3 contains 15 residues. With 0 bases removed from V and 0 bases from J, the gap between germline ends came to 10 bases. Germline CDR1 reads SGHRS; CDR2 reads YFSETQ. This CDR3 is CASSLGVDSSYEQYF. CDR3 sequence (DNA): TGCGCCAGCAGCTTGGGGGTCGACAGCTCCTACGAGCAGTACTTC.

This clonotype came up a few times. The chain has TRBV6-4 and TRBJ2-7; D gene ambiguous. CDR1 is MRHNA, CDR2 SNTAGT, per germline. The CDR3 runs to 12 residues. With 4 bases removed from V and 9 bases from J, the gap between germline ends came to 13 bases. In DNA, the CDR3 is TGTGCCAGCAGTGGTATCAGGTTCGTGCAGTACTTC. It is translated as CASSGIRFVQYF.

This CDR3 is CASSLDFRGRNYGYTF. The CDR3 DNA is TGTGCCAGCAGTTTAGATTTCAGGGGGCGGAACTATGGCTACACCTTC. The chain joins TRBV28 to TRBJ1-2; 8 nucleotides align to TRBD1. V was pared by 2 bases and J by 2 bases, with 7 bases of the junction left unmatched. The CDR3 length is 16 residues. Looked up from germline, CDR1 is MDHEN and CDR2 is SYDVKM.

The gene calls are TRBV20-1 and TRBJ2-4, with D tentatively TRBD1 or TRBD2 (6 bases each). The CDR3 length is 13 residues. V lost 6 bases and J lost 5, with 14 bases in between. The germline gives CDR1 DFQATT, CDR2 SNEGSKA (reference sequence). The CDR3 DNA sequence: TGCAGTGCCAACCGGGGGCTAGAAAACATTCAGTACTTC. Protein product: CSANRGLENIQYF.

This rearrangement joins TRBV4-1 to TRBJ2-7; TRBD2 might be the D (5 bases). This CDR3 is 16 amino acids long. Per the germline V gene, CDR1 is MGHRA and CDR2 is YSYEKL. V shed 1 base and J shed 0 bases, with 13 bases lying between them. Here the CDR3 reads CASSQGYSGRSYEQYF. In DNA, the CDR3 is TGCGCCAGCAGCCAAGGATACAGCGGCCGCTCCTACGAGCAGTACTTC.

The chain couples TRBV5-5 to TRBJ2-2; weak D call: TRBD1 (6 bases). The CDR3 loop spans 15 amino acids. The ends were cut back, 2 bases at V and 4 bases at J, with 12 bases in the middle. Looked up from germline, CDR1 is SGHKS and CDR2 is YYEKEE (reference sequence). The DNA for the CDR3 is TGTGCCAGCAGCTTCAGGGGATTCGGCACCGGGGAGCTGTTTTTT. Translating it yields CASSFRGFGTGELFF.

This clonotype was recorded a few times. The chain employs TRBV4-1 and TRBJ2-3; the D is unclear. Deletions cut 0 bases from V and 2 bases from J, with 6 bases between. Germline CDR1 MGHRA, CDR2 YSYEKL. The CDR3 has 14 amino acids. The CDR3 sequence: CASSQERPTDTQYF. CDR3 DNA sequence: TGCGCCAGCAGCCAAGAAAGGCCCACAGATACGCAGTATTTT.

The V call is TRBV28, the J call TRBJ2-1, with D perhaps TRBD1 or TRBD2 (6 bases each). Germline CDR1 is MDHEN and CDR2 is SYDVKM. The CDR3 covers 16 residues. Trimming shortened V by 3 bases and J by 4 bases, and 16 bases separated the two germline ends. The CDR3, as DNA: TGTGCCAGCAGTTTTGGGGGGACACATAAGTACAATGAGCAGTTCTTC. It translates to CASSFGGTHKYNEQFF. The variable domain in full, with the rest retrieved from reference TRBV28 and TRBJ2-1, is DVKVTQSSRYLVKRTGEKVFLECVQDMDHENMFWYRQDPGLGLRLIYFSYDVKMKEKGDIPEGYSVSREKKERFSLILESASTNQTSMYLCASSFGGTHKYNEQFFGPGTRLTVL.

V is TRBV20-1 and J is TRBJ2-1; 7 nucleotides align to TRBD2. The trim removed 3 bases at V and 8 bases at J, leaving 4 bases unmatched. The CDR3 is 12 residues long. CDR1 DFQATT and CDR2 SNEGSKA come from the germline V gene (reference sequence). CDR3 bases: TGCAGTGCTAGTGTCCGGGGGGATGAGCAGTTCTTC. Its translation: CSASVRGDEQFF.

The genes are TRBV7-9 and TRBJ2-2; 9 nucleotides line up with TRBD1. Looked up from germline, CDR1 is SEHNR and CDR2 is FQNEAQ (reference sequence). This CDR3 is 16 amino acids long. Germline trimming cut 5 bases from V and 1 base from J; bases unmatched to any gene: 5. The chain's CDR3 is CASSPRTGVNTGELFF. In nucleotides, the CDR3 is TGTGCCAGCAGCCCTCGGACAGGGGTGAACACCGGGGAGCTGTTTTTT.

Only a few counts were recorded for this clonotype. The chain links TRBV20-1 to TRBJ2-3; 8 positions agree with TRBD2. Germline V gene lookup returns CDR1 DFQATT and CDR2 SNEGSKA (reference sequence). The CDR3 totals 15 residues. V was clipped by 0 bases and J by 1 base; unmatched bases: 3. CDR3 DNA sequence: TGCAGTGCTAGAGACGGGGGGGTCGGCACAGATACGCAGTATTTT. Residues: CSARDGGVGTDTQYF.

The chain links TRBV19 to TRBJ1-6; D may be TRBD1 (6 bases). Trimming left V 3 bases short and J 7 bases short, with 13 bases between. The germline V gene has CDR1 LNHDA and CDR2 SQIVND (reference sequence). This CDR3 has 15 amino acids. CDR3 sequence: CASSIGRGPNSPLHF. The DNA of the CDR3 is TGTGCCAGTAGTATCGGCAGGGGTCCCAATTCACCCCTCCACTTT.

This clonotype was found many times. The rearrangement uses TRBV5-1 and TRBJ2-2; D remains unclear. Germline V gene data show CDR1 as SGHRS and CDR2 as YFSETQ. The CDR3 extends over 14 amino acids. Trimming pared 0 bases from V and 0 bases from J, leaving 3 bases between. This chain's CDR3 is CASSLVANTGELFF. The CDR3 region has the DNA TGCGCCAGCAGCTTGGTTGCGAACACCGGGGAGCTGTTTTTT. Drawing the rest from reference TRBV5-1 and TRBJ2-2, the complete variable domain is KAGVTQTPRYLIKTRGQQVTLSCSPISGHRSVSWYQQTPGQGLQFLFEYFSETQRNKGNFPGRFSGRQFSNSRSEMNVSTLELGDSALYLCASSLVANTGELFFGEGSRLTVL.

This clonotype was recorded a few times. The genes are TRBV12-3 or TRBV12-4 and TRBJ1-1, with D perhaps TRBD1 (5 bases). Trimming pared 5 bases from V and 2 bases from J, leaving 15 bases between. The CDR3 is 15 residues long. CDR3 sequence (DNA): TGTGCCAGCAGTCTCATACTCAGGGACAACACTGAAGCTTTCTTT. Residues: CASSLILRDNTEAFF.